These T cell receptor beta chains were read from a single sample in a study of blood T cell repertoires in COVID-19. Clones were read by immunoSEQ multiplex PCR, and TCRdb kept only the in-frame ones, dropping some. The sample holds 300,000 or so clones, roughly 83% seen once. The material sequenced was peripheral blood. The receptors were gathered from a woman in her 50s with acute or convalescent COVID-19. Each CDR3 is given with its conserved first and last residue. Fields, in order: D gene, clone size, V gene, J gene, CDR3 protein, CDR3 DNA. A D gene is named only where the DNA matches it firmly. Clone size, where shown, is once, few, many, or a class for clones that have expanded.

TRBD2,NA,TRBV27,TRBJ2-7,CASRYGLAGGSYEQYF,TGTGCCAGCCGTTACGGGCTAGCGGGAGGTTCCTACGAGCAGTACTTC
TRBD1,once,TRBV24-1,TRBJ2-7,CATSDPSADRVEQYF,TGTGCCACCAGTGACCCCTCGGCCGACAGGGTCGAGCAGTACTTC
TRBD2,NA,TRBV11-3,TRBJ2-1,CASSPDDGGRAGNEQFF,TGTGCCAGCAGCCCGGACGACGGCGGGAGGGCCGGGAATGAGCAGTTCTTC
NA,NA,TRBV19,TRBJ2-3,CASSIQASTDTQYF,TGTGCCAGTAGTATCCAGGCTAGCACAGATACGCAGTATTTT
TRBD1,NA,TRBV4-2,TRBJ1-2,CASSSRGQGGGYTF,TGTGCCAGCAGCTCAAGGGGGCAGGGAGGTGGCTACACCTTC
NA,NA,TRBV7-9,TRBJ2-1,CASPTRGAASSYNEQFF,TGTGCCAGCCCCACCAGGGGGGCGGCAAGCTCCTACAATGAGCAGTTCTTC
NA,NA,TRBV6-5,TRBJ2-1,CASSYYEVGVNEQFF,TGTGCCAGCAGTTACTATGAGGTAGGGGTGAATGAGCAGTTCTTC
NA,NA,TRBV3-1/TRBV3-2,TRBJ2-7,CASSRRDLRRGQYF,TGTGCCAGCAGCCGTCGGGACCTCCGCAGGGGGCAGTACTTC
NA,NA,TRBV20-1,TRBJ1-2,CSAQRGFGYTF,TGCAGTGCCCAAAGGGGTTTTGGCTACACCTTC
TRBD2,NA,TRBV18,TRBJ2-7,CASSRGAKRDTSGFTYEQYF,TGTGCCAGCTCACGGGGCGCTAAACGGGACACTAGCGGGTTTACCTACGAGCAGTACTTC
TRBD1,NA,TRBV28,TRBJ1-5,CASRSGGAGQPQHF,TGTGCCAGCAGATCAGGGGGCGCAGGGCAGCCCCAGCATTTT
NA,NA,TRBV30,TRBJ1-1,CAWSVLGRLAFF,TGTGCCTGGAGTGTATTGGGCAGGTTAGCTTTCTTT
NA,NA,TRBV5-1,TRBJ2-3,CASSGVGTDTQYF,TGCGCCAGCAGCGGAGTTGGCACAGATACGCAGTATTTT
TRBD2,NA,TRBV3-1/TRBV3-2,TRBJ2-7,CASSQLAEIYEQYF,TGTGCCAGCAGCCAACTAGCGGAAATATACGAGCAGTACTTC
TRBD2,NA,TRBV2,TRBJ2-7,CASRILGLAGEDHEQYF,TGTGCCAGCAGGATCCTGGGACTAGCGGGAGAGGACCACGAGCAGTACTTC
TRBD2,NA,TRBV24-1,TRBJ2-1,CATSAHRSGSYNEQFF,TGTGCCACCAGTGCCCACCGAAGCGGGAGTTACAATGAGCAGTTCTTC
TRBD2,NA,TRBV6-6,TRBJ2-1,CASSVTTSGRLNEQFF,TGTGCCAGCAGTGTCACGACTAGCGGGAGATTAAATGAGCAGTTCTTC
NA,NA,TRBV30,TRBJ2-7,CAWTARTGLDEQYF,TGTGCCTGGACCGCTAGAACAGGGTTAGACGAGCAGTACTTC
NA,NA,TRBV6-5,TRBJ1-2,CASSLGHPANYGYTF,TGTGCCAGCAGCCTCGGACATCCCGCTAACTATGGCTACACCTTC
NA,NA,TRBV20-1,TRBJ1-2,CSASRQGRAYGYTF,TGCAGTGCTAGTCGTCAGGGCCGTGCCTATGGCTACACCTTC
TRBD1,NA,TRBV5-1,TRBJ1-6,CASRTGTGDRSPLHF,TGCGCCAGCAGGACCGGGACAGGGGATCGGTCACCCCTCCACTTT
NA,NA,TRBV6-5,TRBJ2-5,CATTGVGETQYF,TGTGCCACTACGGGGGTCGGCGAGACCCAGTACTTC
TRBD2,NA,TRBV7-2,TRBJ2-7,CASSRVGSGRLEQYF,TGTGCCAGCAGTCGGGTCGGTAGCGGGAGGCTCGAGCAGTACTTC
NA,NA,TRBV19,TRBJ2-1,CASSYPPGSYNEQFF,TGTGCCAGTAGTTATCCTCCCGGGTCCTACAATGAGCAGTTCTTC
NA,NA,TRBV7-9,TRBJ2-3,CASSLVGQLTDTQYF,TGTGCCAGCAGCTTAGTGGGGCAGCTCACAGATACGCAGTATTTT
TRBD1,NA,TRBV24-1,TRBJ1-6,CATSDSRTGGSSPLHF,TGTGCCACCAGTGATTCAAGGACAGGGGGAAGCTCACCCCTCCACTTT
NA,NA,TRBV29-1,TRBJ1-1,CSVALGQRYTEAFF,TGCAGCGTTGCACTAGGACAGCGATACACTGAAGCTTTCTTT
NA,NA,TRBV4-1,TRBJ2-5,CASSQDSATPGTQYF,TGCGCCAGCAGCCAAGATTCGGCAACGCCAGGGACCCAGTACTTC
NA,NA,TRBV27,TRBJ2-2,CASSSPAGELFF,TGTGCCAGCAGTTCCCCCGCCGGGGAGCTGTTTTTT
TRBD2,NA,TRBV5-1,TRBJ2-3,CASQTSGPGDTQYF,TGCGCCAGCCAGACTAGCGGGCCGGGAGATACGCAGTATTTT